Listed below are T cell receptor beta chains from one sample, sequenced in a study of T cell responses to AZD1222 COVID-19 vaccine. This table comes from immunoSEQ multiplex PCR, and its TCRdb copy is limited to in-frame clones, with some not included. The data show 70,000 or so clones, with around 88% seen just once and 20% held by the top ten. Sample: peripheral blood, taken on day 0 of AZD1222 vaccination. These TCRs come from an adult in good health. Each CDR3 is given with its conserved first and last residue. D genes are given only for firm matches. Rows give clone size only sometimes, using once, few, many, or a class for an expanded clone.

TRBV19,TRBJ2-2,TRBD1,-,TGTGCCAGTAGTATAGACAGGGGGCGGCCCGGGGAGCTGTTTTTT,CASSIDRGRPGELFF
TRBV7-9,TRBJ2-6,-,-,TGTGCCAGCAGCCCGGACCCGGCCAACGTCCTGACTTTC,CASSPDPANVLTF
TRBV19,TRBJ1-3,-,-,TGTGCCAGTAGTTACACTCCTAGGGGAACCGCTGGAAACACCATATATTTT,CASSYTPRGTAGNTIYF
TRBV29-1,TRBJ2-1,TRBD2,-,TGCAGCGTCAGACTAGCGTCGAGCTCCTACAATGAGCAGTTCTTC,CSVRLASSSYNEQFF
TRBV2,TRBJ1-1,-,-,TGTGCCAGCAGGCTATTTGGGGTCGGAGGGTCGAACACTGAAGCTTTCTTT,CASRLFGVGGSNTEAFF
TRBV19,TRBJ1-1,TRBD1,-,TGTGCCAGTAAGTTACCGGGACAGGGGACCCCTGAAGCTTTCTTT,CASKLPGQGTPEAFF
TRBV5-1,TRBJ1-6,-,-,TGCGCCAGCAGCTTGGAGGGGGGCAGAAATAATTCACCCCTCCACTTT,CASSLEGGRNNSPLHF
TRBV28,TRBJ1-2,TRBD1,-,TGTGCCAGCAGGGGGGGACAGGGGATTGGGTATGGCTACACCTTC,CASRGGQGIGYGYTF
TRBV11-1,TRBJ2-7,TRBD2,-,TGTGCCAGCAGCCCCCCGACTAGCGTACTCACCTACGAGCAGTACTTC,CASSPPTSVLTYEQYF
TRBV19,TRBJ1-3,-,-,TGTGCCAGTAGTATAGGGCAGGGAAAAGGAAACACCATATATTTT,CASSIGQGKGNTIYF
TRBV28,TRBJ1-2,-,-,TGTGCCAGCAGCCTTGACCCGAACTATGGCTACACCTTC,CASSLDPNYGYTF
TRBV7-8,TRBJ2-7,-,-,TGTGCCAGCAGCTTACGGACCCCCTACGAGCAGTACTTC,CASSLRTPYEQYF
TRBV5-1,TRBJ1-1,TRBD1,few,TGCGCCAGCAGCTTGACAGGGGATGTGAACACTGAAGCTTTCTTT,CASSLTGDVNTEAFF
TRBV12-3/TRBV12-4,TRBJ2-2,-,-,TGTGCCAGCAGTTCCGACACCGGGGAGCTGTTTTTT,CASSSDTGELFF
TRBV29-1,TRBJ2-2,TRBD2,once,TGCAGCGTTGGTGGCGGGAGGGCGGGCACCGGGGAGCTGTTTTTT,CSVGGGRAGTGELFF
TRBV5-1,TRBJ1-2,-,-,TGCGCCAGCAGCTTGGGTGTGGGAAGGGACTCTGGCTACACCTTC,CASSLGVGRDSGYTF
TRBV6-5,TRBJ2-3,TRBD2,once,TGTGCCAGTCGGCGGGGGGCTAGCACAGATACGCAGTATTTT,CASRRGASTDTQYF
TRBV7-3,TRBJ2-5,TRBD2,-,TGTGCCAGCAGCCTAATAGCTAGCGGGCAAGAGACCCAGTACTTC,CASSLIASGQETQYF
TRBV30,TRBJ1-2,-,-,TGTGCCTGGAAAGGGTACTATGGCTACACCTTC,CAWKGYYGYTF
TRBV9,TRBJ2-1,-,-,TGTGCCAGCAGCGAGGGGGAGTACAATGAGCAGTTCTTC,CASSEGEYNEQFF
TRBV7-9,TRBJ1-5,TRBD1,-,TGTGCCAGCAGCCCTGGGACAGGGAGTCAGCCCCAGCATTTT,CASSPGTGSQPQHF
TRBV27,TRBJ2-7,-,-,TGTGCCAGCAGTCTATACAAAGACAGGGGAGGGGGCGAGCAGTACTTC,CASSLYKDRGGGEQYF
TRBV10-2,TRBJ1-1,-,once,TGCGCCAGCAGTGAGTCGACTTCGAACGCTTTCTTT,CASSESTSNAFF
TRBV5-4,TRBJ2-7,TRBD1,-,TGTGCCAGCAGCTACGGACAGGGCCCCTCCTACGAGCAGTACTTC,CASSYGQGPSYEQYF